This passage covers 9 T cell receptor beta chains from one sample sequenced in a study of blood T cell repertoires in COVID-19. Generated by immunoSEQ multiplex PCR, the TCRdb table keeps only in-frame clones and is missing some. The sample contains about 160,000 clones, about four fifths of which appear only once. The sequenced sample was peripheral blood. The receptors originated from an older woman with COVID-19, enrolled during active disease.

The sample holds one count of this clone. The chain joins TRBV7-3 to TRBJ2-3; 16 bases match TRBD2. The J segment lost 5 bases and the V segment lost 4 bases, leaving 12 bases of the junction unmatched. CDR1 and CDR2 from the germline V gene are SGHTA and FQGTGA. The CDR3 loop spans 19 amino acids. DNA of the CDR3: TGTGCCAGCAGCTCCCCCCCGGGACTAGCGGGAGGGCGGGAAGATACGCAGTATTTT. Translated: CASSSPPGLAGGREDTQYF.

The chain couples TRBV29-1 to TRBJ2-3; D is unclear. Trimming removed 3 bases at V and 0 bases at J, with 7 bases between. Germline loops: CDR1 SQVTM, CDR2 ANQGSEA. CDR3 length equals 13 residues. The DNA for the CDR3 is TGCAGCGTTGACAGTGCTAGCACAGATACGCAGTATTTT. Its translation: CSVDSASTDTQYF.

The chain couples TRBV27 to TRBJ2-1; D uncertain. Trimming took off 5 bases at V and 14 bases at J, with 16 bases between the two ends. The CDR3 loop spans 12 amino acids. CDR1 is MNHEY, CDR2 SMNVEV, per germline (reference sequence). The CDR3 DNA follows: TGTGCCAGCAGTCAGCCTCCCGGCCAGGAGTTCTTC. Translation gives CASSQPPGQEFF.

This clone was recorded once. The CDR3 region is CASIPPGQDNSPLHF. CDR3 sequence (DNA): TGTGCCAGCATCCCACCGGGACAGGATAATTCACCCCTCCACTTT. The V and J genes are TRBV6-6 and TRBJ1-6; 8 bases fit TRBD1. J gave up 5 bases and V 7 bases, and 7 bases lay outside the gene matches. CDR3 length: 15 amino acids. Germline V gene data show CDR1 as MNHNY and CDR2 as SVGAGI (reference sequence).

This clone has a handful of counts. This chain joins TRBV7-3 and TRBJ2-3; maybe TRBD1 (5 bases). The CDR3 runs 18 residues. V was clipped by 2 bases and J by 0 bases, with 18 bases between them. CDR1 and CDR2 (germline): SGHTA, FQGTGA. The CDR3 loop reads CASSLSGIAGSSTDTQYF. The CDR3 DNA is TGTGCCAGCAGCTTATCAGGGATAGCCGGGTCGAGCACAGATACGCAGTATTTT.

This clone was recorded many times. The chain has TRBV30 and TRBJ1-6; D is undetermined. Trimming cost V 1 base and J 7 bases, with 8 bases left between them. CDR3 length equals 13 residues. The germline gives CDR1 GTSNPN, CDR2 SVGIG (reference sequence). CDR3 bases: TGTGCCTGGAGTGGACTCCCGAATTCACCCCTCCACTTT. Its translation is CAWSGLPNSPLHF.

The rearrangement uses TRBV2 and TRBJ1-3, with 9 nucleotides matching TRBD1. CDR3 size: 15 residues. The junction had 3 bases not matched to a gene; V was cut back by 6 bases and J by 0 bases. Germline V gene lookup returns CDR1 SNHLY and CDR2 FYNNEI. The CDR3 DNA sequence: TGTGCCAGCAGACAGGGGGCCCTCTCTGGAAACACCATATATTTT. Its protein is CASRQGALSGNTIYF.

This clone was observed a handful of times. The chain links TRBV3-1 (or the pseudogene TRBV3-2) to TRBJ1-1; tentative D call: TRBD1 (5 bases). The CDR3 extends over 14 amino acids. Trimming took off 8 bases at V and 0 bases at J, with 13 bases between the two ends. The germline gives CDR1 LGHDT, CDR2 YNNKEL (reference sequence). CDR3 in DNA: TGTGCCAGCGTGGACCTACAGGTGAACACTGAAGCTTTCTTT. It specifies CASVDLQVNTEAFF.

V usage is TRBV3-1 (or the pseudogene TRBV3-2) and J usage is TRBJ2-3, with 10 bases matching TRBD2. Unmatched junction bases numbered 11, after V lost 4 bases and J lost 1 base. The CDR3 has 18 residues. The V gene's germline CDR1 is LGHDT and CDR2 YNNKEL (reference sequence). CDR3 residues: CASSPVPLTSGRTDTQYF. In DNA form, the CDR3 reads TGTGCCAGCAGCCCCGTCCCTCTGACTAGCGGGCGCACAGATACGCAGTATTTT.